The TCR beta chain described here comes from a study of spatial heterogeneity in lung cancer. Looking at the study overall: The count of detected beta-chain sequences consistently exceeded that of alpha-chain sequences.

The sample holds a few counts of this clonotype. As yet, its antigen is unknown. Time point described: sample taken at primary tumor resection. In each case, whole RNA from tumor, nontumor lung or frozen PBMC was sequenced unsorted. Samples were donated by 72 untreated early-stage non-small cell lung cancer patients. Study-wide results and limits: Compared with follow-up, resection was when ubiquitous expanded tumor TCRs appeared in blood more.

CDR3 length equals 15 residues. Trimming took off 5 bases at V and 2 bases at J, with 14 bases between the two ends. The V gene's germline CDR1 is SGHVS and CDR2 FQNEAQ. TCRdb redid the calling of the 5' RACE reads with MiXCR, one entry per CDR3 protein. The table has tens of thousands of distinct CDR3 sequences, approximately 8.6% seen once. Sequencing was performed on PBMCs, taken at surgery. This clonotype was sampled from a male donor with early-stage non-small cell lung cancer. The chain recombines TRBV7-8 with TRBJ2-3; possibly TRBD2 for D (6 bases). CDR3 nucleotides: TGTGCCAGCAGCCCGCGACTAGTCATCACAGATACGCAGTATTTT. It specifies CASSPRLVITDTQYF.